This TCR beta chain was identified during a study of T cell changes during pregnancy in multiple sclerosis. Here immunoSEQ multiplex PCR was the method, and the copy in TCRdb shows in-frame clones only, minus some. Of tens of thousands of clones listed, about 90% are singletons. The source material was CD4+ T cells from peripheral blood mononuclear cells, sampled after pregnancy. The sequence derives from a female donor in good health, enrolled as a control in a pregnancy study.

CDR3 loop: CASCPTSGDEQFF. The CDR3 nucleotides are TGTGCCAGCTGCCCGACTAGCGGCGATGAGCAGTTCTTC. The rearrangement uses TRBV7-9 and TRBJ2-1, with 9 bases lining up with TRBD2. Germline trimming cut 8 bases from V and 8 bases from J; bases unmatched to any gene: 7. The CDR3 is 13 residues long. From germline, CDR1 is SEHNR and CDR2 FQNEAQ (reference sequence).